This entry lists 27 T cell receptor beta chains sequenced from one sample in a study of blood T cell repertoires in COVID-19. Profiling relied on immunoSEQ multiplex PCR, and the TCRdb table lists in-frame clones only, not all of them. The data contain 20,000 to 30,000 clones, around nine tenths of them singletons. Sequenced material: peripheral blood. These receptors were taken from a human donor in a cohort sampled during active COVID-19.

The rearrangement uses TRBV29-1 and TRBJ2-1; D perhaps matches TRBD2 (6 bases). In germline, CDR1 is SQVTM, CDR2 ANQGSEA. V was clipped by 4 bases and J by 3 bases, with 13 bases between them. This CDR3 is 14 amino acids long. The CDR3 sequence is CSVAGGTIYNEQFF. The CDR3, as DNA: TGCAGCGTTGCGGGCGGGACCATCTACAATGAGCAGTTCTTC.

The chain joins TRBV2 to TRBJ1-1; D remains ambiguous. The V gene's germline CDR1 is SNHLY and CDR2 FYNNEI. The CDR3 covers 14 residues. V was trimmed by 6 bases and J by 0 bases, leaving 11 bases between them. CDR3 coding DNA: TGTGCCAGCAGGTACAGATTCATGAACACTGAAGCTTTCTTT. Encoded protein: CASRYRFMNTEAFF. Based on the CDR3 plus reference TRBV2 and TRBJ1-1, the full variable domain is EPEVTQTPSHQVTQMGQEVILRCVPISNHLYFYWYRQILGQKVEFLVSFYNNEISEKSEIFDDQFSVERPDGSNFTLKIRSTKLEDSAMYFCASRYRFMNTEAFFGQGTRLTVV.

The chain joins TRBV5-1 to TRBJ1-1; possibly TRBD1 for D (6 bases). The germline gives CDR1 SGHRS, CDR2 YFSETQ. The CDR3 runs to 15 residues. Trimming stripped 0 bases from V and 0 bases from J, with 9 bases between. The CDR3 bases are TGCGCCAGCAGCTTGGACGGACAGATGAACACTGAAGCTTTCTTT. This gives the protein CASSLDGQMNTEAFF.

This clone came up once. The J gene is TRBJ1-5, the V gene TRBV28, with TRBD1 matching 7 bases. This CDR3 contains 15 residues. Germline CDR1 is MDHEN and CDR2 is SYDVKM. V lost 5 bases, J lost 7 bases, and 11 bases stayed unmatched. The DNA of the CDR3 is TGTGCCAGCAGTCAACTTGACAGGGCGGAACAGCCCCAGCATTTT. Translated, it gives CASSQLDRAEQPQHF.

CDR3: CASRTADTQYF. As DNA, the CDR3 is TGTGCCAGCAGAACAGCCGATACGCAGTATTTT. The rearrangement links TRBV12-3 or TRBV12-4 to TRBJ2-3; D is unresolved. This CDR3 comprises 11 residues. The germline V and J ends were trimmed by 6 bases and 6 bases, with 7 bases remaining between them.

The V call is TRBV6-2 or TRBV6-3, the J call TRBJ2-7, with 12 nucleotides matching TRBD2. CDR3 length equals 17 residues. CDR1 and CDR2 from the germline V gene are MNHEY and SVGEGT. After removal of 1 base from V and 3 bases from J, the junction contained 7 bases not matched to a gene. CDR3 sequence reads: CASSYFSTSGGRYEQYF. In DNA, the CDR3 is TGTGCCAGCAGTTACTTCTCGACTAGCGGGGGCCGCTACGAGCAGTACTTC.

The V call is TRBV30, the J call TRBJ1-4, with 7 bases matching TRBD1. The ends lost 3 bases at V and 4 bases at J; junction bases unmatched: 5. The CDR3 contains 14 residues. Per germline, CDR1 GTSNPN and CDR2 SVGIG (reference sequence). DNA for the CDR3: TGTGCCTGGAGGCGACAGGGCTATAATGAAAAACTGTTTTTT. Encoded protein: CAWRRQGYNEKLFF.

The chain has TRBV14 and TRBJ1-3; no clear D. V lost 4 bases and J 0 bases, leaving 13 bases between the germline ends. This CDR3 contains 16 residues. Per germline, CDR1 SGHDN and CDR2 FVKESK. The CDR3 protein is CASSRSWSSSGNTIYF. CDR3 sequence (DNA): TGTGCCAGCAGCCGTTCTTGGAGCTCCTCTGGAAACACCATATATTTT.

The J gene is TRBJ2-1, the V gene TRBV27; weak D call: TRBD1 (5 bases). The germline V gene has CDR1 MNHEY and CDR2 SMNVEV (reference sequence). Trimming cost V 0 bases and J 12 bases, with 12 bases left between them. This CDR3 has 13 residues. The CDR3 loop is CASSLSRGRPQFF. The CDR3 coding sequence is TGTGCCAGCAGTTTATCAAGGGGCCGCCCGCAGTTCTTC.

The chain has TRBV5-4 and TRBJ1-6; no reliable D call. Trimming removed 0 bases from V and 4 bases from J, with 5 bases in between. Germline CDR1 is SGHNT and CDR2 is YYREEE (reference sequence). This CDR3 region has 14 residues. The chain's CDR3 is CASSLDSYNSPLHF. In nucleotides, the CDR3 is TGTGCCAGCAGCTTGGACAGTTATAATTCACCCCTCCACTTT.

The genes are TRBV2 and TRBJ1-3; D gene ambiguous. The V gene's germline CDR1 is SNHLY and CDR2 FYNNEI. The CDR3 runs 15 residues. Trimming removed 2 bases at V and 3 bases at J, with 11 bases between. The DNA of the CDR3 is TGTGCCAGCAGTGAAAGTTTCAGATTTGGAAACACCATATATTTT. Translated, it gives CASSESFRFGNTIYF.

The chain uses TRBV7-2 and TRBJ2-7; D is possibly TRBD2 (5 bases). Trimming removed 4 bases from V and 6 bases from J, with 13 bases in between. The CDR3 consists of 13 residues. Germline V gene data show CDR1 as SGHTA and CDR2 as FQGNSA. The CDR3 bases are TGTGCCAGCAGCTCGGGCCGGGCGGGCGAGCAGTACTTC. It is translated as CASSSGRAGEQYF.

This sequence joins TRBV5-4 and TRBJ2-1; possible D gene TRBD1, 5 bases. Germline values: CDR1 SGHNT, CDR2 YYREEE (reference sequence). Trimming shortened V by 1 base and J by 3 bases, and 8 bases separated the two germline ends. The CDR3 totals 14 residues. The CDR3 sequence: CASSLRQGYNEQFF. CDR3 in DNA: TGTGCCAGCAGCTTGAGGCAGGGCTACAATGAGCAGTTCTTC.

This clone was seen only a few times. The chain employs TRBV10-3 and TRBJ2-7; 10 bases are shared with TRBD1. Trimming took 5 bases from V and 4 from J; bases not matched to a gene: 5. The CDR3 spans 14 residues. The germline gives CDR1 ENHRY, CDR2 SYGVKD. The CDR3 protein is CAISPGQGRYEQYF. The CDR3 nucleotides are TGTGCCATCAGTCCGGGACAGGGGCGATACGAGCAGTACTTC.

The chain recombines TRBV10-2 with TRBJ2-2; 9 bases map to TRBD1. V gave up 7 bases and J gave up 6 bases; unmatched junction bases: 12. Germline CDR1 and CDR2: WSHSY and SAAADI. This CDR3 is built from 16 residues. The CDR3 spells CASKPTDRGLSGELFF. CDR3 nucleotide sequence: TGCGCCAGCAAACCGACTGACAGGGGGTTATCCGGGGAGCTGTTTTTT.

The chain links TRBV14 to TRBJ1-2; the D is unclear. Germline CDR1 is SGHDN and CDR2 is FVKESK. The CDR3 is 14 residues long. V dropped 0 bases and J dropped 2 bases, with 7 bases sitting between them. The CDR3 loop is CASSQDRRNYGYTF. The CDR3 nucleotides are TGTGCCAGCAGCCAAGATCGGAGAAACTATGGCTACACCTTC.

To note about this clone: Other DNA variants within this sample encode the same CDR3. The chain is built from TRBV6-5 and TRBJ1-5; D unresolved. The V gene lost 0 bases and the J gene lost 1 base, with 7 bases spanning the gap. The germline V gene encodes CDR1 MNHEY and CDR2 SVGAGI. This CDR3 contains 15 residues. The CDR3 sequence: CASSYSRGSNQPQHF. As DNA, the CDR3 is TGTGCCAGCAGTTACTCGAGAGGCAGCAATCAGCCCCAGCATTTT.

The chain has TRBV15 and TRBJ1-4; 9 bases align to TRBD1. CDR1 is LNHNV, CDR2 YYDKDF, per germline (reference sequence). The ends lost 1 base at V and 1 base at J; junction bases unmatched: 4. The CDR3 is 17 residues long. The CDR3 DNA is TGTGCCACCAGCAGAGTACAGGGGGCGGAAACTAATGAAAAACTGTTTTTT. Encoded protein: CATSRVQGAETNEKLFF.

This chain connects TRBV5-4 to TRBJ2-7; 7 bases are a match to TRBD1. V lost 0 bases and J lost 2; bases outside the gene matches: 8. The CDR3 length is 16 residues. CDR1 SGHNT and CDR2 YYREEE come from the germline V gene (reference sequence). Written as DNA, the CDR3 is TGTGCCAGCAGCTTGGCAGGTGCAGGGGGTGCCTACGAGCAGTACTTC. Translation: CASSLAGAGGAYEQYF.

There are a few counts of this clone. This sequence joins TRBV7-2 and TRBJ1-5; no clear D. This CDR3 has 16 residues. The V end lost 2 bases, the J end lost 1 base, and 12 bases lay between the germline ends. Germline CDR1 reads SGHTA; CDR2 reads FQGNSA. The CDR3 protein is CASSLKSAGSNQPQHF. Written as DNA, the CDR3 is TGTGCCAGCAGCTTAAAGTCGGCAGGCAGCAATCAGCCCCAGCATTTT.

This clone was counted a single time. The gene calls are TRBV9 and TRBJ2-3, with a possible D match to TRBD2 (5 bases). The V end was cut by 4 bases, the J end by 6 bases, with 12 bases between. This CDR3 has 13 residues. In germline, CDR1 is SGDLS, CDR2 YYNGEE. In nucleotides, the CDR3 is TGTGCCAGCAGCCCTCCCGGACTGGATACGCAGTATTTT. It encodes CASSPPGLDTQYF.

CDR3 bases: TGTGCCAGCACAGGGGGCGCGGATGGCTACACCTTC. Protein product: CASTGGADGYTF. The rearrangement joins TRBV6-5 to TRBJ1-2; 8 nucleotides line up with TRBD1. The CDR3 consists of 12 residues. Germline V lookup: CDR1 MNHEY, CDR2 SVGAGI. The trim removed 7 bases at V and 6 bases at J, leaving 4 bases unmatched.

The V gene is TRBV11-3, the J gene TRBJ2-3; D remains unclear. Germline V gene sequence: CDR1 SGHNT, CDR2 YENEEA. The CDR3 consists of 12 residues. The V gene lost 6 bases and the J gene lost 0 bases, with 4 bases spanning the gap. The chain's CDR3 is CASSQSTDTQYF. Written as DNA, the CDR3 is TGTGCCAGCAGTCAAAGCACAGATACGCAGTATTTT.

The chain has TRBV19 and TRBJ2-5, with TRBD1 identical over 12 bases. The CDR3 runs to 15 residues. Unmatched junction bases numbered 6, after V lost 5 bases and J lost 5 bases. Germline CDR1 reads LNHDA; CDR2 reads SQIVND (reference sequence). The CDR3 here is CASSGDRGRLETQYF. The CDR3 bases are TGTGCCAGTAGTGGGGACAGGGGGCGCCTGGAGACCCAGTACTTC.

V gene TRBV7-2 combines with J gene TRBJ1-1; D might be TRBD1 (6 bases). The CDR3 consists of 13 residues. V shed 3 bases and J shed 8 bases, with 13 bases lying between them. Germline CDR1 and CDR2: SGHTA and FQGNSA. The CDR3 nucleotides are TGTGCCAGCAGCTTCACGGTGGGACAAGAAGCTTTCTTT. Encoded protein: CASSFTVGQEAFF.

The J gene is TRBJ2-5, the V gene TRBV5-4; 8 bases align to TRBD2. Germline loops: CDR1 SGHNT, CDR2 YYREEE (reference sequence). The CDR3 covers 14 residues. Trimming removed 4 bases from V and 3 bases from J; junction bases left unmatched: 5. The CDR3 reads CASSPWTSKETQYF. The CDR3 DNA follows: TGTGCCAGCAGCCCTTGGACTAGCAAAGAGACCCAGTACTTC.

This sequence joins TRBV28 and TRBJ1-2; maybe TRBD1 (6 bases). Trimming removed 7 bases at V and 4 bases at J, with 16 bases between. Germline V gene data show CDR1 as MDHEN and CDR2 as SYDVKM. The length of the CDR3 is 14 residues. The DNA for the CDR3 is TGTGCCAGCAAAGAGGGGGGGGCAGTCTATGGCTACACCTTC. This gives the protein CASKEGGAVYGYTF.